Following are 16 T cell receptor beta chains from one sample sequenced in a study of T cells expressing NK-cell markers. TCRdb re-called the 5' RACE reads and catalogs CDR3 proteins one per entry, DNA excluded. The sample data list about 540,000 distinct CDR3 sequences. Specimen: blood T cells: a sorted CD56 or NKG2C T cell subset, CD4+ or CD8+ T cells, or bulk PBMC T cells (not recorded which). These TCRs come from a young man in good health.

The genes are TRBV25-1 and TRBJ2-1. CDR3 size: 16 residues. Germline V lookup: CDR1 MGHDK, CDR2 SYGVNS. The CDR3 loop is CASSIFGLPSYNEQFF. The full variable domain, its missing parts supplied by reference TRBV25-1 and TRBJ2-1, is EADIYQTPRYLVIGTGKKITLECSQTMGHDKMYWYQQDPGMELHLIHYSYGVNSTEKGDLSSESTVSRIRTEHFPLTLESARPSHTSQYLCASSIFGLPSYNEQFFGPGTRLTVL.

The V gene is TRBV20-1, the J gene TRBJ2-1; there is no DNA to check the TCRdb D call of TRBD1. The CDR3 totals 14 residues. The germline V gene has CDR1 DFQATT and CDR2 SNEGSKA (reference sequence). This chain's CDR3 is CSARGSLGRNEQFF.

The chain employs TRBV5-1 and TRBJ2-1; TCRdb proposes TRBD2, but this gene call is untestable without DNA. CDR1 is SGHRS, CDR2 YFSETQ, per germline. The CDR3 runs to 12 residues. The CDR3 loop is CASSWTKDEQFF.

The chain carries TRBV5-5 and TRBJ2-1. The CDR3 is 17 residues long. Germline values: CDR1 SGHKS, CDR2 YYEKEE (reference sequence). CDR3 amino acids: CASSLEGYKYIFNEQFF. The full variable domain, completed using reference TRBV5-5 and TRBJ2-1, is DAGVTQSPTHLIKTRGQQVTLRCSPISGHKSVSWYQQVLGQGPQFIFQYYEKEERGRGNFPDRFSARQFPNYSSELNVNALLLGDSALYLCASSLEGYKYIFNEQFFGPGTRLTVL.

The V and J genes are TRBV14 and TRBJ2-1. Germline V CDR1 and CDR2: SGHDN, FVKESK. The CDR3 has 17 residues. The CDR3 spells CASSQDLADSSYNEQFF.

The chain employs TRBV6-2 or TRBV6-3 and TRBJ2-7. The CDR3 totals 15 residues. Germline loops: CDR1 MNHEY, CDR2 SVGEGT. The chain's CDR3 is CASSYSSQLPYEQYF.

Here the CDR3 reads CSAGRVRFGEQFF. The chain combines TRBV20-1 with TRBJ2-1. CDR3 length equals 13 residues. CDR1 DFQATT and CDR2 SNEGSKA come from the germline V gene (reference sequence).

V is TRBV24-1 and J is TRBJ2-1; TCRdb's assignment of TRBD1 cannot be checked, as there is no DNA. The germline CDR1 and CDR2 sequences are KGHDR and SFDVKD. This CDR3 contains 13 residues. CDR3 sequence reads: CATSDLPQGQQFF.

The chain carries TRBV25-1 and TRBJ2-2; TCRdb's D call, TRBD2, is unchecked because there is no DNA. CDR3 length: 15 amino acids. Germline loops: CDR1 MGHDK, CDR2 SYGVNS. The CDR3 spells CATHGRDPRTGELFF.

The chain combines TRBV4-1 with TRBJ2-3; the TRBD2 assignment by TCRdb is unverifiable without DNA. The CDR3 totals 16 residues. Germline CDR1 reads MGHRA; CDR2 reads YSYEKL. The CDR3 sequence is CASSQDHGRSTDTQYF.

V usage is TRBV27 and J usage is TRBJ1-5; TCRdb outputs TRBD1, but without DNA this stays unchecked. Germline V gives CDR1 MNHEY, CDR2 SMNVEV (reference sequence). The CDR3 is 15 residues long. The CDR3: CASSLSIDRARPQHF.

The chain uses TRBV29-1 and TRBJ2-5; without DNA, the TCRdb call of TRBD2 cannot be checked. There are 13 residues in the CDR3. Germline-derived CDR1 and CDR2 are SQVTM and ANQGSEA. CDR3 residues: CSVVGGRGETQYF.

The chain couples TRBV15 to TRBJ2-1; TCRdb outputs TRBD2, but without DNA this stays unchecked. The CDR3 covers 17 residues. Germline V lookup: CDR1 LNHNV, CDR2 YYDKDF (reference sequence). The CDR3 loop is CATSREGGTSVYNEQFF.

The rearrangement uses TRBV20-1 and TRBJ2-5; the TRBD2 assignment by TCRdb is unverifiable without DNA. This CDR3 has 16 amino acids. Germline values: CDR1 DFQATT, CDR2 SNEGSKA (reference sequence). CDR3 region: CSARGVWLADQETQYF.

The chain links TRBV7-9 to TRBJ2-3. The germline V gene has CDR1 SEHNR and CDR2 FQNEAQ (reference sequence). The CDR3 length is 12 residues. This CDR3 reads CASRPTEYTQYF.

The chain joins TRBV3-1 to TRBJ2-1; TCRdb proposes TRBD2, but this gene call is untestable without DNA. Germline V gene sequence: CDR1 LGHDT, CDR2 YNNKEL (reference sequence). The CDR3 spans 16 residues. The CDR3 is CASSQDSTSGRSEQFF.